These 6 T cell receptor beta chains were sequenced from one sample in a study of graft-versus-host responses after intestinal transplantation (dated by TCRdb to 2020 to 2023). Receptor amplification or capture employed the immunoSEQ multiplex PCR assay. Drawn from immuneACCESS, this table holds only the in-frame rearrangements with V and J called that TCRdb kept. Clones are partly lost; checked studies trace under half to an unresolved V gene and leave the rest unexplained. In this sample the table shows more than 12,000 clones, 33% of which occur a single time. Clones ranked in the top ten supply roughly 2% of the sample. The time point label here, explained by the study, means: cells obtained before transplantation from donor or recipient. In the mixed lymphocyte reactions, some 200,000 CFSE-labeled pre-transplant responders were plated with some 200,000 irradiated violet-dye-labeled stimulators and cultured for 6 days.

Material: alloreactive CD8+ T cells from a mixed lymphocyte reaction culture, obtained before intestinal transplant. Read against the paper, the sample's cell subset or site label means: CFSE-low proliferating T cells sorted from roughly six-day pre-transplant mixed lymphocyte reaction (GvH or HvG direction). Receptor source: a human patient who received an intestinal transplant.

V and J are TRBV27 and TRBJ2-7; possibly TRBD1 for D (5 bases). Germline V gives CDR1 MNHEY, CDR2 SMNVEV (reference sequence). Trimming cost V 5 bases and J 2 bases, with 10 bases left between them. The CDR3 totals 13 residues. The DNA for the CDR3 is TGTGCCAGCAGTCTCGCGGACACCTACGAGCAGTACTTC. Amino acids: CASSLADTYEQYF.

This sequence joins TRBV19 and TRBJ2-1; the D gene is possibly TRBD1 (6 bases). Looked up from germline, CDR1 is LNHDA and CDR2 is SQIVND (reference sequence). V dropped 5 bases and J dropped 5 bases, with 10 bases sitting between them. CDR3 length: 13 amino acids. The CDR3 region is CASSATGNNEQFF. Here the CDR3 DNA reads TGTGCCAGTAGTGCGACAGGAAACAATGAGCAGTTCTTC.

Remarks on this clone: The identical CDR3 is also encoded by other nucleotide sequences in the sample. The V call is TRBV6-6, the J call TRBJ2-7, with 8 bases that match TRBD2. Unmatched junction bases numbered 6, after V lost 6 bases and J lost 2 bases. The V gene's germline CDR1 is MNHNY and CDR2 SVGAGI (reference sequence). The CDR3 consists of 14 residues. CDR3 protein: CASSTGTRAYEQYF. The CDR3 region has the DNA TGTGCCAGCAGCACCGGGACTAGGGCCTACGAGCAGTACTTC.

The rearrangement joins TRBV4-3 to TRBJ2-2; perhaps TRBD2 as D (6 bases). Germline values: CDR1 LGHNA, CDR2 YSLEER. V gave up 0 bases and J gave up 6 bases, with 14 bases separating them. The CDR3 extends over 16 amino acids. CDR3 residues: CASSQDGAGSAGELFF. CDR3 coding DNA: TGCGCCAGCAGCCAAGATGGGGCGGGGTCTGCCGGGGAGCTGTTTTTT.

This clone was found a few times. The genes are TRBV25-1 and TRBJ2-1, with 9 bases lining up with TRBD2. Germline V gene sequence: CDR1 MGHDK, CDR2 SYGVNS. The CDR3 sequence is 16 residues long. V trimming: 0 bases; J trimming: 2 bases; junction bases outside the gene matches: 2. The CDR3 DNA sequence: TGTGCCAGCAGTGAATATAGCGGGGGACCCTACAATGAGCAGTTCTTC. As protein: CASSEYSGGPYNEQFF.

This chain connects TRBV6-5 to TRBJ2-5; 13 positions agree with TRBD2. This CDR3 is 12 amino acids long. Per germline, CDR1 MNHEY and CDR2 SVGAGI. In DNA, the CDR3 is TGTGCTACACTAGCGGGGGGGGAGACCCAGTACTTC. This codes for CATLAGGETQYF.